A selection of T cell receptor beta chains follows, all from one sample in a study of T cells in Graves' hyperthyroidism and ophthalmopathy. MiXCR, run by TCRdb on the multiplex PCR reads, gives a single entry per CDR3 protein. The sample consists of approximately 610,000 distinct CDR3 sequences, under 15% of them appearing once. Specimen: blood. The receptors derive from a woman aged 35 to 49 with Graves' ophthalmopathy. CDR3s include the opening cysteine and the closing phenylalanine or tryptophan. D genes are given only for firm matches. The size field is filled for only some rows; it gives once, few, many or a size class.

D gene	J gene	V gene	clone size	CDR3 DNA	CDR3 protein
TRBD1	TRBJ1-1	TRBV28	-	TGTGCCAGCAGACTCACGGCAGGGACAGGAGAAAGGAACACTGAAGCTTTCTTT	CASRLTAGTGERNTEAFF
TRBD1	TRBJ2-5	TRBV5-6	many	TGTGCCAGCAGCGCTCCCGGGACAGGGGCCCAAGAGACCCAGTACTTC	CASSAPGTGAQETQYF
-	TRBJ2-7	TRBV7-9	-	TGTGCCAGCAGCCGGGGACAGGGCCTAGCGGGAGAGCAGTACTTC	CASSRGQGLAGEQYF
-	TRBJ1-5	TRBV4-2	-	TGTGCCAGCAGCGAACGACAGAGCAATCAGCCCCAGCATTTT	CASSERQSNQPQHF
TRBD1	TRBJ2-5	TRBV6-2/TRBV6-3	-	TGTGCCAGCAGTACCGACAGGGTTGAAGAGACCCAGTACTTC	CASSTDRVEETQYF
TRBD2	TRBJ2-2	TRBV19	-	TGTGCCAGTAAGACTAGCCGCCACCTCGGAGTCGGGGAGCTGTTTTTT	CASKTSRHLGVGELFF
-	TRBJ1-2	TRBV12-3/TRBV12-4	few	TGTGCCTCCAGGGGCAGGAATAACTATGGCTACACCTTC	CASRGRNNYGYTF
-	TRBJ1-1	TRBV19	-	TGTGCCAGTAAGGTCGGCAGGCGCCTACCGAACACTGAAGCTTTCTTT	CASKVGRRLPNTEAFF
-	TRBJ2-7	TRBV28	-	TGTGCCAGCAGACGAGGGTGGAGCTACGAGCAGTACTTC	CASRRGWSYEQYF
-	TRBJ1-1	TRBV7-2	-	TGTGCCAGCAGCTTGTTCAGGCAGGCTTACACTGAAGCTTTCTTT	CASSLFRQAYTEAFF
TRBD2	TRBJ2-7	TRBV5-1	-	TGCGCCAGCAGCGGCAGCGGACTAGCGGTATCCTACGAGCAGTACTTC	CASSGSGLAVSYEQYF
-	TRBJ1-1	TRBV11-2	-	TGTGCCAGCAGCATAGGGTCGGTCATGAACACTGAAGCTTTCTTT	CASSIGSVMNTEAFF
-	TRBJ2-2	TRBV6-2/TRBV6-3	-	TGTGCCAGCAGTTGGGAGAGCCCAGCGGGGAACACCGGGGAGCTGTTTTTT	CASSWESPAGNTGELFF
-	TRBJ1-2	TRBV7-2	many	TGTGCCAGCGGAACAGGGTACGGAGACGGCTACACCTTC	CASGTGYGDGYTF
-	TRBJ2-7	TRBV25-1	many	TGTGCCAGCAGAGGACGTGGGGATTCGCAGTACTTC	CASRGRGDSQYF
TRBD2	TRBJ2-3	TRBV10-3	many	TGTGCCACCTGTGTGTTGGGAAGCGGGAGTAGCACAGATACGCAGTATTTT	CATCVLGSGSSTDTQYF
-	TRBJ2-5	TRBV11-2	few	TGTGCCAGCAGATTGGACAATGAGAGAGAGACCCAGTACTTC	CASRLDNERETQYF
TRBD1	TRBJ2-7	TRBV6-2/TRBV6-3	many	TGTGCCAGCAGTTACTCGTTCGGACAGGGGACCTACGAGCAGTACTTC	CASSYSFGQGTYEQYF
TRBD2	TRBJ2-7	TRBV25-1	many	TGTGCCAGCAGTGAAGGGACTACGACCTACGAGCAGTACTTC	CASSEGTTTYEQYF
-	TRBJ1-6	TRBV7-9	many	TGTGCCAGCAGCTTAGCAGCCGGAAGAAATTCACCCCTCCACTTT	CASSLAAGRNSPLHF